The 28 T cell receptor beta chains given below trace back to one sample, sequenced in a study of cytomegalovirus exposure and HLA in healthy donors. The PCR ran on 60 Vbeta and 13 Jbeta primers. Only in-frame clones appear in the TCRdb table, and some are missing; sequencing was by immunoSEQ multiplex PCR. The specimen's table records some 110,000 clones. The sample comprised PBMCs. Receptors originate from a man between 35 and 55 years old in good health and CMV-seronegative.

The chain combines TRBV2 with TRBJ1-4; D is perhaps TRBD1 (6 bases). The CDR3 spans 15 residues. Germline CDR1 SNHLY, CDR2 FYNNEI. V lost 3 bases, J lost 7 bases, and 15 bases lay in between. Here the CDR3 reads CASSDVGNRAEKLFF. The CDR3 nucleotides read TGTGCCAGCAGTGATGTCGGGAACAGGGCTGAAAAACTGTTTTTT.

The chain links TRBV10-3 to TRBJ2-1; 13 positions agree with TRBD2. The junction had 6 bases not matched to a gene; V was cut back by 7 bases and J by 6 bases. Germline CDR1 reads ENHRY; CDR2 reads SYGVKD. The CDR3 runs to 15 residues. The CDR3 DNA sequence: TGTGCCATCACCAGGACTAGCGGGAGCTCCAATGAGCAGTTCTTC. Its translation: CAITRTSGSSNEQFF.

The chain employs TRBV5-1 and TRBJ2-1; 7 nucleotides align to TRBD2. Looked up from germline, CDR1 is SGHRS and CDR2 is YFSETQ. The CDR3 is 19 amino acids. V was clipped by 4 bases and J by 0 bases; unmatched bases: 16. The CDR3 sequence: CASSPADPGLSFSYNEQFF. The CDR3 region has the DNA TGCGCCAGCAGCCCCGCTGACCCGGGACTATCATTCTCCTACAATGAGCAGTTCTTC.

The rearrangement uses TRBV4-1 and TRBJ2-3; TRBD2 matches at 8 bases. Trimming at V came to 1 base and at J to 5 bases, leaving 5 bases not matched to a gene. CDR3 length equals 15 residues. The germline gives CDR1 MGHRA, CDR2 YSYEKL. CDR3 amino acids: CASSQVGAGGDTQYF. The CDR3 DNA reads TGCGCCAGCAGCCAAGTGGGGGCGGGAGGAGATACGCAGTATTTT.

The chain joins TRBV5-4 to TRBJ2-4; weak D call: TRBD1 (5 bases). The CDR3 covers 15 residues. Germline V gene data show CDR1 as SGHNT and CDR2 as YYREEE (reference sequence). Trimming left V 0 bases short and J 7 bases short, with 14 bases between. CDR3 nucleotide sequence: TGTGCCAGCAGCTTGGGGACGCAGGGAAGCAACATTCAGTACTTC. Its protein is CASSLGTQGSNIQYF.

This chain links TRBV6-5 with TRBJ2-1; no clear D gene. This CDR3 spans 14 amino acids. Trimming cost V 2 bases and J 6 bases, with 11 bases left between them. Germline loops: CDR1 MNHEY, CDR2 SVGAGI. The CDR3 bases are TGTGCCAGCAGTTACCTTTTAGAATCCAATGAGCAGTTCTTC. Protein product: CASSYLLESNEQFF.

The gene calls are TRBV7-2 and TRBJ2-1, with 10 bases lining up with TRBD2. Germline CDR1 and CDR2: SGHTA and FQGNSA. With V trimmed by 1 base and J by 3 bases, 3 bases remained unmatched. CDR3 size: 16 residues. In nucleotides, the CDR3 is TGTGCCAGCAGCTTAGTTGGGACTAGCGTCTACAATGAGCAGTTCTTC. Translated: CASSLVGTSVYNEQFF.

The gene calls are TRBV7-6 and TRBJ2-3; TRBD2 might be the D (7 bases). The CDR3 has 16 amino acids. Looked up from germline, CDR1 is SGHVS and CDR2 is FNYEAQ. Trimming cost V 3 bases and J 3 bases, with 16 bases left between them. The chain's CDR3 is CASSLGRGGTTDTQYF. CDR3 nucleotides: TGTGCCAGCAGCTTGGGGAGGGGGGGTACGACAGATACGCAGTATTTT.

The genes are TRBV28 and TRBJ2-7; TRBD1 might be the D (8 bases). The CDR3 sequence is 15 residues long. V lost 5 bases, J lost 1 base, and 15 bases lay in between. Germline-derived CDR1 and CDR2 are MDHEN and SYDVKM. The DNA of the CDR3 is TGTGCCAGCAGTGTCGACAGGGGACTATCCTACGAGCAGTACTTC. Its translation is CASSVDRGLSYEQYF. Based on the CDR3 plus reference TRBV28 and TRBJ2-7, the full variable domain is DVKVTQSSRYLVKRTGEKVFLECVQDMDHENMFWYRQDPGLGLRLIYFSYDVKMKEKGDIPEGYSVSREKKERFSLILESASTNQTSMYLCASSVDRGLSYEQYFGPGTRLTVT.

The chain employs TRBV9 and TRBJ2-2, with 9 nucleotides matching TRBD1. From germline, CDR1 is SGDLS and CDR2 YYNGEE. J lost 7 bases, V lost 5 bases, and 12 bases had no gene match. The length of the CDR3 is 16 residues. CDR3 nucleotides: TGTGCCAGCAGTTCTAGACCGGGACAGGGTATCGGGGAGCTGTTTTTT. Translating it yields CASSSRPGQGIGELFF.

The rearrangement joins TRBV27 to TRBJ2-7, with D maybe TRBD1 (5 bases). Trimming stripped 0 bases from V and 0 bases from J, with 9 bases between. The CDR3 is 15 residues long. CDR1 is MNHEY, CDR2 SMNVEV, per germline (reference sequence). CDR3 DNA: TGTGCCAGCAGTTTATCTCCCCAGGGCTCCTACGAGCAGTACTTC. Translation gives CASSLSPQGSYEQYF.

This rearrangement joins TRBV28 to TRBJ1-2; TRBD1 matches 8 bases. CDR3 length: 12 residues. Germline CDR1 is MDHEN and CDR2 is SYDVKM. V dropped 6 bases and J dropped 8; count of bases not matched to a gene: 5. CDR3 DNA sequence: TGTGCCAGCAGGCCGGACAGGGTCGGCTACACCTTC. Its protein product is CASRPDRVGYTF.

The genes are TRBV11-2 and TRBJ1-3; TRBD1 agrees at 9 bases. Trimming cost V 5 bases and J 14 bases; bases outside gene matches: 13. Germline loops: CDR1 SGHAT, CDR2 FQNNGV. The CDR3 covers 14 residues. The CDR3 nucleotides read TGTGCCAGCAGCGAGGGACAGGGAGAAGAGAGGGTATATTTT. It translates to CASSEGQGEERVYF.

V and J are TRBV5-1 and TRBJ2-3; TRBD2 might be the D (6 bases). Between the trimmed V and J ends, which lost 3 bases and 7 bases, there was a span of 21 bases. The CDR3 loop spans 16 amino acids. Germline-derived CDR1 and CDR2 are SGHRS and YFSETQ. CDR3: CASSSVTSGGINTQYF. CDR3 coding DNA: TGCGCCAGCAGCTCCGTGACTAGTGGGGGAATTAATACGCAGTATTTT.

Details on this clone: Other DNA sequences of this sample code for an identical CDR3. The V call is TRBV30, the J call TRBJ1-5, with D tentatively TRBD1 (5 bases). V was trimmed by 0 bases and J by 2 bases, leaving 11 bases between them. CDR1 and CDR2 from the germline V gene are GTSNPN and SVGIG (reference sequence). The CDR3 spans 15 residues. The CDR3 sequence: CAWSVGGAGNQPQHF. The DNA for the CDR3 is TGTGCCTGGAGTGTTGGCGGGGCGGGCAATCAGCCCCAGCATTTT.

The CDR3 DNA reads TGTGCCAGCACAAAGGGGCTAGGTTACAATGAGCAGTTCTTC. Encoded protein: CASTKGLGYNEQFF. The chain links TRBV28 to TRBJ2-1, with D possibly TRBD1 on 5 matching bases. V lost 7 bases and J 4 bases, leaving 14 bases between the germline ends. Germline V gene data show CDR1 as MDHEN and CDR2 as SYDVKM. This CDR3 has 14 residues.

The V call is TRBV5-4, the J call TRBJ2-5; 9 positions agree with TRBD1. The CDR3 is made up of 13 amino acids. Trimming took 5 bases from V and 4 from J; bases not matched to a gene: 3. Germline loops: CDR1 SGHNT, CDR2 YYREEE (reference sequence). The chain's CDR3 is CASSPDRGETQYF. For the CDR3, the DNA is TGTGCCAGCAGTCCGGACAGGGGAGAGACCCAGTACTTC.

The chain carries TRBV5-6 and TRBJ2-1, with 10 nucleotides matching TRBD2. The trim removed 3 bases at V and 10 bases at J, leaving 16 bases unmatched. The CDR3 runs to 17 residues. CDR1 SGHDT and CDR2 YYEEEE come from the germline V gene. The CDR3 reads CASSYQLAGRREKEQFF. The CDR3 region has the DNA TGTGCCAGCAGCTATCAACTAGCGGGAAGAAGGGAAAAAGAGCAGTTCTTC.

J is TRBJ1-6 and V is TRBV7-9; 8 bases are a match to TRBD1. V was clipped by 4 bases and J by 3 bases; unmatched bases: 5. The CDR3 contains 16 residues. Looked up from germline, CDR1 is SEHNR and CDR2 is FQNEAQ (reference sequence). The CDR3 coding sequence is TGTGCCAGCAGCTCAATTGGACAGGGCTATAATTCACCCCTCCACTTT. It translates to CASSSIGQGYNSPLHF.

This chain uses TRBV16 with TRBJ2-1, with D uncertain. V was trimmed by 2 bases and J by 4 bases, leaving 12 bases between them. CDR1 and CDR2 from the germline V gene are KGHSY and FQNENV. The CDR3 totals 15 residues. The CDR3 DNA reads TGTGCCAGCAGCCAAAGTCAGACCAGGTACAATGAGCAGTTCTTC. This translates into CASSQSQTRYNEQFF.

The chain combines TRBV19 with TRBJ2-3, with D possibly matching TRBD2 (5 bases). The V gene's germline CDR1 is LNHDA and CDR2 SQIVND (reference sequence). V lost 3 bases, J lost 0 bases, and 13 bases lay in between. The CDR3 totals 16 residues. The CDR3 DNA sequence: TGTGCCAGTAGTATGAGTCGGGGTCGAAGCACAGATACGCAGTATTTT. Protein product: CASSMSRGRSTDTQYF.

The V and J genes are TRBV19 and TRBJ2-1; a weak D match, TRBD2 (7 bases). The CDR3 consists of 15 residues. V was pared by 9 bases and J by 9 bases, with 24 bases between. Germline V gene sequence: CDR1 LNHDA, CDR2 SQIVND (reference sequence). CDR3 in DNA: TGTGCCAGCCGGTCGGGGGGCTCGGTCTCAGCTGAGCAGTTCTTC. Amino acid sequence: CASRSGGSVSAEQFF.

The chain is built from TRBV25-1 and TRBJ2-1, with 11 bases lining up with TRBD2. With 8 bases clipped from V and 4 bases from J, the junction kept 4 bases outside the gene matches. The CDR3 length is 14 residues. Germline V gives CDR1 MGHDK, CDR2 SYGVNS. The CDR3 coding sequence is TGTGCCAGCCGCCCTAGCGGGAGGTACAATGAGCAGTTCTTC. It encodes CASRPSGRYNEQFF. Drawing the rest from reference TRBV25-1 and TRBJ2-1, the complete variable domain is EADIYQTPRYLVIGTGKKITLECSQTMGHDKMYWYQQDPGMELHLIHYSYGVNSTEKGDLSSESTVSRIRTEHFPLTLESARPSHTSQYLCASRPSGRYNEQFFGPGTRLTVL.

The chain recombines TRBV6-5 with TRBJ2-5; tentative D call: TRBD2 (7 bases). Judging by the DNA end, TRBJ2-7 fits better; the J call may be wrong. Per the germline V gene, CDR1 is MNHEY and CDR2 is SVGAGI. The CDR3 loop spans 14 amino acids. CDR3: CASSKYREGYEQYF. The CDR3 nucleotides are TGTGCCAGCAGTAAATACAGGGAGGGTTACGAGCAGTACTTC.

The chain joins TRBV5-1 to TRBJ1-2; TRBD1 aligns across 7 bases. Germline CDR1 is SGHRS and CDR2 is YFSETQ. The CDR3 contains 15 residues. V shed 4 bases, J shed 8 bases, and the junction held 14 bases outside the gene matches. CDR3 nucleotides: TGCGCCAGCAGCCGAGGGACAGCTGGAAGTATAGGCTACACCTTC. Translation: CASSRGTAGSIGYTF.

The genes are TRBV27 and TRBJ1-1, with 7 positions matching TRBD1. There are 14 residues in the CDR3. The germline V gene has CDR1 MNHEY and CDR2 SMNVEV (reference sequence). V lost 4 bases to trimming and J lost 6 bases; unmatched junction nucleotides: 8. Here the CDR3 reads CASSSPGDRAEAFF. In DNA form, the CDR3 reads TGTGCCAGCAGTTCACCCGGGGACAGAGCTGAAGCTTTCTTT.

The V call is TRBV6-1, the J call TRBJ1-5; D is possibly TRBD1 (6 bases). Germline CDR1 and CDR2: MNHNS and SASEGT. CDR3 size: 13 residues. Deletions cut 1 base from V and 7 bases from J, with 8 bases between. This CDR3 is CASSEGGRQPQHF. The CDR3 coding sequence is TGTGCCAGCAGTGAAGGGGGGCGGCAGCCCCAGCATTTT.

The genes are TRBV4-2 and TRBJ1-2, with D perhaps matching TRBD1 (5 bases). The CDR3 loop spans 16 amino acids. In germline, CDR1 is LGHNA, CDR2 YNFKEQ. V was trimmed by 2 bases and J by 6 bases, leaving 19 bases between them. CDR3 coding DNA: TGTGCCAGCAGCCAACTTTCGGGACTAGGCTCGGATGGCTACACCTTC. Protein sequence: CASSQLSGLGSDGYTF.